This T cell receptor beta chain is from a study of blood T cells in healthy people across ages. Study results and limitations: Significant beta diversity loss was already apparent by age roughly 44, declining roughly linearly.

The use of a sample-barcoded 5' primer and a J-beta primer mix characterized a second PCR of roughly 6 to 11 cycles. The template-switch adaptor was a 5' adaptor with 12 random nucleotides. It tagged each cDNA molecule. MiXCR was run by TCRdb on the 5' RACE reads, yielding one entry per CDR3 protein. The table records 1.8 million or so distinct CDR3 sequences, about two fifths of them present only once. The V end was cut by 5 bases, the J end by 0 bases, with 14 bases between. CDR1 is MDHEN, CDR2 SYDVKM, per germline. The CDR3 length is 16 residues. Comments on this clonotype: The antigen is unknown.

Those donating, healthy Caucasian individuals from Russia, were aged roughly 6 to 90. Each donor gave 9.5 to 10 milliliters of peripheral blood. Sequenced material: blood. V is TRBV28 and J is TRBJ2-1, with D hard to call. The clonotype comes from a human donor in good health. This CDR3 is CASSPLAVSSYNEQFF. In DNA, the CDR3 is TGTGCCAGCAGTCCCCTGGCGGTCAGCTCCTACAATGAGCAGTTCTTC.